Listed here are 7 T cell receptor beta chains from one sample, sequenced in a study of blood T cell repertoires in COVID-19. Method: immunoSEQ multiplex PCR; TCRdb's copy keeps in-frame clones and lacks some. The data hold over 85,000 clones, with roughly four fifths observed a single time. The specimen was peripheral blood. These TCRs come from a woman in her sixties or seventies with acute or convalescent COVID-19.

This chain joins TRBV6-5 and TRBJ2-1; 10 positions match TRBD1. V dropped 6 bases and J dropped 9; count of bases not matched to a gene: 11. The CDR3 is made up of 15 amino acids. Germline V CDR1 and CDR2: MNHEY, SVGAGI. For the CDR3, the DNA is TGTGCCAGCAGAACCGGGACAGGGGATCTAGCTGAGCAGTTCTTC. Translating gives CASRTGTGDLAEQFF.

CDR3 protein: CSVEETGRNEKLFF. As DNA, the CDR3 is TGCAGCGTTGAGGAGACAGGTCGTAATGAAAAACTGTTTTTT. The chain combines TRBV29-1 with TRBJ1-4, with D maybe TRBD1 (6 bases). The CDR3 runs to 14 residues. The V gene lost 3 bases and the J gene lost 4 bases, with 12 bases spanning the gap. Germline assignment: CDR1 SQVTM and CDR2 ANQGSEA.

This rearrangement joins TRBV3-1 (or the pseudogene TRBV3-2) to TRBJ1-1; 8 bases align to TRBD1. Germline lookup yields CDR1 LGHDT and CDR2 YNNKEL (reference sequence). The CDR3 is made up of 14 amino acids. V lost 3 bases and J lost 10; bases outside the gene matches: 10. The CDR3 region is CASSHAGQGGRAFF. The CDR3 bases are TGTGCCAGCAGCCACGCCGGACAGGGAGGTAGAGCTTTCTTT.

The DNA for the CDR3 is TGTGCCTGGAGGGAGCAGGGTATCGGTGGCTACACCTTC. Residues: CAWREQGIGGYTF. The chain couples TRBV30 to TRBJ1-2; D may be TRBD1 (5 bases). V lost 3 bases, J lost 7 bases, and 15 bases lay in between. The CDR3 spans 13 residues. Germline V CDR1 and CDR2: GTSNPN, SVGIG (reference sequence).

This clone has just a few counts. The chain links TRBV11-3 to TRBJ1-6; no firm D call. This CDR3 has 20 amino acids. Trimming removed 5 bases at V and 7 bases at J, with 30 bases between. CDR1 and CDR2 (germline): SGHNT, YENEEA. This chain's CDR3 is CASSKDGLGVVVGRNSPLHF. The CDR3 region has the DNA TGTGCCAGCAGCAAAGACGGACTCGGAGTGGTAGTCGGTCGAAATTCACCCCTCCACTTT.

This clone was seen a single time. The V and J genes are TRBV5-1 and TRBJ2-1, with 12 bases matching TRBD2. The trim removed 2 bases at V and 5 bases at J, leaving 5 bases unmatched. Germline V lookup: CDR1 SGHRS, CDR2 YFSETQ. The CDR3 contains 16 residues. CDR3 protein: CASSLGLAGFHNEQFF. The CDR3 DNA sequence: TGCGCCAGCAGCTTAGGACTAGCGGGGTTTCACAATGAGCAGTTCTTC. Variable domain in full (rest from reference TRBV5-1 and TRBJ2-1): KAGVTQTPRYLIKTRGQQVTLSCSPISGHRSVSWYQQTPGQGLQFLFEYFSETQRNKGNFPGRFSGRQFSNSRSEMNVSTLELGDSALYLCASSLGLAGFHNEQFFGPGTRLTVL.

This clone occurred a few times. The V gene is TRBV6-1, the J gene TRBJ1-6; TRBD1 matches at 7 bases. This CDR3 is built from 16 residues. Germline V gene sequence: CDR1 MNHNS, CDR2 SASEGT. V was pared by 2 bases and J by 6 bases, with 7 bases of the junction left unmatched. The DNA of the CDR3 is TGTGCCAGCAGTGAATGGCCAGGGGGAGCTAATTCACCCCTCCACTTT. Translation gives CASSEWPGGANSPLHF.